Presented here are 21 T cell receptor beta chains from one specimen sequenced in a study of blood T cell repertoires in COVID-19. Clones were sequenced by immunoSEQ multiplex PCR, and TCRdb holds only the in-frame ones, with some missing. The data hold fewer than 350,000 clones, with around nine tenths observed a single time. Sequencing used PBMCs or T cells enriched from blood (not recorded which). These receptor sequences come from a woman aged 40-49 years who had recovered from COVID-19.

The rearrangement joins TRBV29-1 to TRBJ1-1; 7 nucleotides align to TRBD1. J lost 4 bases, V lost 3 bases, and 8 bases had no gene match. CDR3 length equals 14 residues. Looked up from germline, CDR1 is SQVTM and CDR2 is ANQGSEA. This CDR3 is CSVDYRGPGTEAFF. The CDR3 DNA is TGCAGCGTTGATTACAGGGGTCCGGGCACTGAAGCTTTCTTT.

CDR3 protein: CASSLGGSVVGEKLFF. For the CDR3, the DNA is TGTGCCAGCAGCTTGGGAGGGTCGGTGGTTGGAGAAAAACTGTTTTTT. The chain employs TRBV7-6 and TRBJ1-4; D remains unclear. V was pared by 3 bases and J by 8 bases, with 19 bases between. Germline CDR1 reads SGHVS; CDR2 reads FNYEAQ. This CDR3 contains 16 residues.

This clone occurred a few times. The chain combines TRBV19 with TRBJ2-7; D is perhaps TRBD2 (6 bases). This CDR3 contains 13 residues. Trimming removed 3 bases at V and 6 bases at J, with 12 bases between. Looked up from germline, CDR1 is LNHDA and CDR2 is SQIVND (reference sequence). As DNA, the CDR3 is TGTGCCAGTAGTATGGGGCGGGGCGTCGAGCAGTACTTC. Its translation: CASSMGRGVEQYF. Full variable domain (remainder filled in from reference TRBV19 and TRBJ2-7): DGGITQSPKYLFRKEGQNVTLSCEQNLNHDAMYWYRQDPGQGLRLIYYSQIVNDFQKGDIAEGYSVSREKKESFPLTVTSAQKNPTAFYLCASSMGRGVEQYFGPGTRLTVT.

The CDR3 nucleotides read TGTGCCAGCAGTTTATCAAACGAGCCCCAAAGGTACTTC. It translates to CASSLSNEPQRYF. The chain combines TRBV28 with TRBJ2-7; the D is unclear. The CDR3 is made up of 13 amino acids. Looked up from germline, CDR1 is MDHEN and CDR2 is SYDVKM. Trimming removed 1 base at V and 12 bases at J, with 16 bases between. Complete variable domain (other parts from reference TRBV28 and TRBJ2-7): DVKVTQSSRYLVKRTGEKVFLECVQDMDHENMFWYRQDPGLGLRLIYFSYDVKMKEKGDIPEGYSVSREKKERFSLILESASTNQTSMYLCASSLSNEPQRYFGPGTRLTVT.

V and J are TRBV21-1 and TRBJ1-5; TRBD1, as called in the table, went unchecked against the DNA. TRBV21-1 is marked as a pseudogene. The CDR3 length is 17 residues. CDR3 protein: CASIYSDRIRTNQPQHF. For the CDR3, the DNA is TGTGCCAGCATCTACTCCGACAGGATCCGGACCAATCAGCCCCAGCATTTT.

The rearrangement links TRBV28 to TRBJ1-5, with 9 nucleotides matching TRBD1. The V and J ends lost 5 bases and 1 base, in that order; junction bases with no gene match: 6. The V gene's germline CDR1 is MDHEN and CDR2 SYDVKM. This CDR3 spans 16 amino acids. In DNA form, the CDR3 reads TGTGCCAGCAGTAAGACAGGGGGTTGGAGCAATCAGCCCCAGCATTTT. It yields the protein CASSKTGGWSNQPQHF.

The chain couples TRBV5-1 to TRBJ2-5, with D maybe TRBD2 (5 bases). V was pared by 4 bases and J by 4 bases, with 14 bases between. Looked up from germline, CDR1 is SGHRS and CDR2 is YFSETQ. There are 14 residues in the CDR3. This chain's CDR3 is CASSVGVNGETQYF. CDR3 nucleotides: TGCGCCAGCAGCGTCGGGGTGAATGGAGAGACCCAGTACTTC.

The V call is TRBV19, the J call TRBJ2-3, with TRBD2 matching over 10 bases. The CDR3 contains 15 residues. J was trimmed by 4 bases and V by 6 bases; bases with no gene match: 7. Germline V lookup: CDR1 LNHDA, CDR2 SQIVND (reference sequence). The CDR3 DNA reads TGTGCCAGTAGCCAAGCGGGAGGGAGATCAGATACGCAGTATTTT. Protein: CASSQAGGRSDTQYF.

The chain has TRBV6-5 and TRBJ2-5; 10 bases line up with TRBD1. V shed 0 bases, J shed 3 bases, and the junction held 1 base outside the gene matches. This CDR3 spans 15 amino acids. CDR1 and CDR2 (germline): MNHEY, SVGAGI. The CDR3, as DNA: TGTGCCAGCAGTTACTCCGGGACAGGGGAAGAGACCCAGTACTTC. Translating gives CASSYSGTGEETQYF.

DNA for the CDR3: TGTGCCAGTAGTTCCTCACCTGGACTAGCGGGAGATGAGCAGTTCTTC. This codes for CASSSSPGLAGDEQFF. The rearrangement joins TRBV19 to TRBJ2-1; 13 nucleotides align to TRBD2. The CDR3 length is 16 residues. V shed 5 bases and J 8 bases; nucleotides not matched to a gene: 9. Germline lookup yields CDR1 LNHDA and CDR2 SQIVND (reference sequence).

V usage is TRBV7-2 and J usage is TRBJ2-7, with 9 bases that match TRBD2. Trimming at V came to 3 bases and at J to 1 base, leaving 4 bases not matched to a gene. CDR1 is SGHTA, CDR2 FQGNSA, per germline. The CDR3 runs 15 residues. CDR3 sequence (DNA): TGTGCCAGCAGCTTGCCGGGACTAGCTTCCTACGAGCAGTACTTC. As protein: CASSLPGLASYEQYF. Supplemented by reference TRBV7-2 and TRBJ2-7, the full variable domain reads GAGVSQSPSNKVTEKGKDVELRCDPISGHTALYWYRQSLGQGLEFLIYFQGNSAPDKSGLPSDRFSAERTGGSVSTLTIQRTQQEDSAVYLCASSLPGLASYEQYFGPGTRLTVT.

The rearrangement uses TRBV5-8 and TRBJ1-5; D ambiguous. The germline V gene has CDR1 SGHTS and CDR2 YDEGEE. This CDR3 has 15 amino acids. The V gene lost 4 bases and the J gene lost 1 base, with 12 bases spanning the gap. The CDR3 nucleotides read TGTGCCAGCAGCCAATGGTCACAGAGCAATCAGCCCCAGCATTTT. Its protein is CASSQWSQSNQPQHF.

The V and J genes are TRBV7-2 and TRBJ1-6; D uncertain. This CDR3 has 15 amino acids. Deletions cut 5 bases from V and 4 bases from J, with 12 bases between. Germline V gene lookup returns CDR1 SGHTA and CDR2 FQGNSA. This CDR3 is CASSHAGSYNSPLHF. The CDR3 DNA sequence: TGTGCCAGCAGCCACGCCGGGAGTTATAATTCACCCCTCCACTTT.

CDR3 DNA sequence: TGTGCCAGCAGCGACTCCAATGAGCAGTTCTTC. This encodes CASSDSNEQFF. The chain employs TRBV7-8 and TRBJ2-1, with D unclear. Trimming cost V 5 bases and J 6 bases, with 5 bases left between them. Germline CDR1 SGHVS, CDR2 FQNEAQ. CDR3 length: 11 residues.

The CDR3 protein is CATQEGAQETQYF. The CDR3 nucleotides are TGTGCCACCCAGGAGGGGGCCCAAGAGACCCAGTACTTC. This sequence joins TRBV7-2 and TRBJ2-5; D possibly corresponds to TRBD1 (7 bases). In germline, CDR1 is SGHTA, CDR2 FQGNSA. Between the trimmed V and J ends, which lost 10 bases and 1 base, there was a span of 13 bases. The CDR3 spans 13 residues. Full variable domain (missing parts from reference TRBV7-2 and TRBJ2-5): GAGVSQSPSNKVTEKGKDVELRCDPISGHTALYWYRQSLGQGLEFLIYFQGNSAPDKSGLPSDRFSAERTGGSVSTLTIQRTQQEDSAVYLCATQEGAQETQYFGPGTRLLVL.

This clone is a singleton in its sample. One end of the junction fails to match germline, which may point to a read error. Distinct nucleotide sequences in the sample also encode this CDR3. The chain has TRBV18 and TRBJ2-5; 8 bases align to TRBD1. This CDR3 has 14 residues. In germline, CDR1 is KGHSH, CDR2 LQKENI. CDR3 DNA sequence: TGTGCCAGCTCTCCACGACAGGGGCAAGAGACCCAGTACTTC. As protein: CASSPRQGQETQYF.

This sequence joins TRBV20-1 and TRBJ2-1; 9 positions match TRBD1. Germline CDR1 DFQATT, CDR2 SNEGSKA (reference sequence). The CDR3 spans 15 residues. Unmatched junction bases numbered 9, after V lost 3 bases and J lost 6 bases. The CDR3 DNA is TGCAGTGCTAGTGCCCTCGACAGGGGGATCAATGAGCAGTTCTTC. Encoded protein: CSASALDRGINEQFF.

This clone was observed a single time. The rearrangement joins TRBV7-2 to TRBJ2-2; TRBD1 agrees at 12 bases. The CDR3 has 16 residues. Germline assignment: CDR1 SGHTA and CDR2 FQGNSA. V was pared by 5 bases and J by 0 bases, with 1 base of the junction left unmatched. For the CDR3, the DNA is TGTGCCAGCAGCGGGACAGGGGGCGCGAACACCGGGGAGCTGTTTTTT. Translation: CASSGTGGANTGELFF.

The chain's CDR3 is CASRETGFGNTIYF. CDR3 nucleotides: TGCGCCAGCAGGGAGACAGGGTTCGGAAACACCATATATTTT. The chain has TRBV10-2 and TRBJ1-3; the match to TRBD1 covers 7 bases. The CDR3 is 14 amino acids. V lost 6 bases, J lost 4 bases, and 6 bases stayed unmatched. Germline V gene lookup returns CDR1 WSHSY and CDR2 SAAADI.

The chain carries TRBV5-1 and TRBJ1-1; a possible D gene is TRBD1 (5 bases). V gave up 0 bases and J gave up 7 bases, with 10 bases separating them. Germline loops: CDR1 SGHRS, CDR2 YFSETQ. CDR3 length equals 13 residues. CDR3 sequence (DNA): TGCGCCAGCAGCTTGGAATGGACAAGTGAAGCTTTCTTT. Translation gives CASSLEWTSEAFF.

Regarding this clone: Other DNA sequences within the sample encode an identical CDR3. The chain uses TRBV28 and TRBJ2-5; D remains unclear. The CDR3 length is 13 residues. Deletions cut 3 bases from V and 2 bases from J, with 7 bases between. Germline assignment: CDR1 MDHEN and CDR2 SYDVKM. The CDR3 bases are TGTGCCAGCAGTTTGGTGCAGCAAGAGACCCAGTACTTC. This sequence encodes CASSLVQQETQYF.